The next 17 T cell receptor beta chains were all read from a single sample in a study of shared clonotypes between healthy human individuals. Assay: immunoSEQ multiplex PCR; the TCRdb copy retains only in-frame clones and omits some. The sample holds millions of clones, approximately 94% seen once. Sequencing was done on a sample of naive CD4+ T cells sorted from blood. The sample's subset: CD45RA+ positively selected. The receptors were gathered from a man aged 18 to 29 in good health.

This clone has just a few counts. Relative to the germline gene, one junction end is altered; a read error may explain this. V and J are TRBV7-7 and TRBJ1-1; tentative D call: TRBD1 (5 bases). The CDR3 totals 13 residues. The germline V gene has CDR1 SSHAT and CDR2 FNYEAQ (reference sequence). CDR3 residues: CASKAGPNTEAFF. The CDR3 DNA reads TGTGCTAGCAAAGCAGGGCCGAACACTGAAGCTTTCTTT. Combining the CDR3 with reference TRBV7-7 and TRBJ1-1 gives the whole variable domain GAGVSQSPRYKVTKRGQDVTLRCDPISSHATLYWYQQALGQGPEFLTYFNYEAQPDKSGLPSDRFSAERPEGSISTLTIQRTEQRDSAMYRCASKAGPNTEAFFGQGTRLTVV.

The chain employs TRBV9 and TRBJ2-7; 8 bases are shared with TRBD1. Germline V gives CDR1 SGDLS, CDR2 YYNGEE. The J segment lost 2 bases and the V segment lost 0 bases, leaving 7 bases of the junction unmatched. The CDR3 is 16 residues long. CDR3 loop: CASSVAPGGLTYEQYF. In nucleotides, the CDR3 is TGTGCCAGCAGCGTAGCTCCAGGGGGCCTGACCTACGAGCAGTACTTC.

V usage is TRBV7-8 and J usage is TRBJ2-7, with 10 bases that match TRBD1. The germline V gene encodes CDR1 SGHVS and CDR2 FQNEAQ. This CDR3 region has 15 residues. V was clipped by 7 bases and J by 0 bases; unmatched bases: 6. DNA for the CDR3: TGTGCCAGCACCCCCCGGGACAGGGGCTCCTACGAGCAGTACTTC. Its translation is CASTPRDRGSYEQYF.

The chain employs TRBV6-6 and TRBJ1-5, with unresolved D. The V gene lost 1 base and the J gene lost 5 bases, with 12 bases spanning the gap. CDR1 and CDR2 (germline): MNHNY, SVGAGI (reference sequence). The CDR3 runs to 15 residues. The CDR3 bases are TGTGCCAGCAGTTACTTTGACCGATTTGATCAGCCCCAGCATTTT. Translated, it gives CASSYFDRFDQPQHF.

In its sample, this clone was seen a few times. The V gene is TRBV10-2, the J gene TRBJ1-5, with D perhaps matching TRBD1 (5 bases). The CDR3 contains 15 residues. Germline assignment: CDR1 WSHSY and CDR2 SAAADI. The germline V and J ends were trimmed by 0 bases and 6 bases, with 12 bases remaining between them. CDR3 amino acids: CASSESRAGFQPQHF. CDR3 in DNA: TGCGCCAGCAGTGAGTCGAGGGCAGGGTTTCAGCCCCAGCATTTT.

This clone was recorded once. Distinct nucleotide sequences in the sample also encode this CDR3. The chain carries TRBV7-2 and TRBJ2-2; D perhaps matches TRBD2 (6 bases). The CDR3 runs 15 residues. V dropped 0 bases and J dropped 1 base, with 6 bases sitting between them. Looked up from germline, CDR1 is SGHTA and CDR2 is FQGNSA. CDR3 sequence reads: CASSLAGGNTGELFF. The CDR3 nucleotides are TGTGCCAGCAGCTTAGCGGGGGGGAACACCGGGGAGCTGTTTTTT.

This clone showed up just a few times. The V gene is TRBV2, the J gene TRBJ1-4; no clear D. From germline, CDR1 is SNHLY and CDR2 FYNNEI. The CDR3 covers 12 residues. The germline V and J ends were trimmed by 1 base and 15 bases, with 12 bases remaining between them. The CDR3 DNA follows: TGTGCCAGCAGTGAAGACCTGGGAGTATTGTTTTTT. Its translation: CASSEDLGVLFF.

The J gene is TRBJ2-7, the V gene TRBV27; D may be TRBD1 or TRBD2 (5 bases each). V lost 3 bases and J 3 bases, leaving 12 bases between the germline ends. The germline V gene encodes CDR1 MNHEY and CDR2 SMNVEV (reference sequence). The CDR3 has 14 amino acids. CDR3 DNA: TGTGCCAGCAGTTTTTCGGGACGAAACTACGAGCAGTACTTC. Protein sequence: CASSFSGRNYEQYF.

This chain links TRBV5-1 with TRBJ1-6; weak D call: TRBD1 (6 bases). V lost 2 bases to trimming and J lost 6 bases, with 12 bases between them. The CDR3 spans 15 residues. CDR1 is SGHRS and CDR2 is YFSETQ in the germline V gene. CDR3 nucleotides: TGCGCCAGCAGCTTCAACGTACAGGGTAATTCACCCCTCCACTTT. This encodes CASSFNVQGNSPLHF. Looking up the rest from reference TRBV5-1 and TRBJ1-6 gives the full variable domain: KAGVTQTPRYLIKTRGQQVTLSCSPISGHRSVSWYQQTPGQGLQFLFEYFSETQRNKGNFPGRFSGRQFSNSRSEMNVSTLELGDSALYLCASSFNVQGNSPLHFGNGTRLTVT.

The rearrangement links TRBV7-2 to TRBJ2-2, with no clear D. The CDR3 sequence is 14 residues long. The germline V gene has CDR1 SGHTA and CDR2 FQGNSA. Trimming left V 1 base short and J 6 bases short, with 9 bases between. CDR3 DNA: TGTGCCAGCAGCTTAGGCCTGCCTGCCGGGGAGCTGTTTTTT. Its protein is CASSLGLPAGELFF.

The chain combines TRBV5-5 with TRBJ1-1, with TRBD1 as a possible D gene (6 bases). Trimming took off 5 bases at V and 3 bases at J, with 14 bases between the two ends. The length of the CDR3 is 14 residues. Germline V gene sequence: CDR1 SGHKS, CDR2 YYEKEE (reference sequence). CDR3 sequence (DNA): TGTGCCAGCAGTTTACCAGGGGATTACACTGAAGCTTTCTTT. Residues: CASSLPGDYTEAFF.

V and J are TRBV4-1 and TRBJ1-3, with D unresolved. Trimming removed 4 bases at V and 0 bases at J, with 10 bases between. CDR1 is MGHRA and CDR2 is YSYEKL in the germline V gene. There are 15 residues in the CDR3. CDR3 in amino acids: CASSPHDTSGNTIYF. Here the CDR3 DNA reads TGCGCCAGCAGCCCCCATGATACCTCTGGAAACACCATATATTTT.

This chain uses TRBV7-2 with TRBJ2-7; 9 nucleotides match TRBD1. V trimming: 5 bases; J trimming: 6 bases; junction bases outside the gene matches: 8. The germline V gene encodes CDR1 SGHTA and CDR2 FQGNSA. The CDR3 totals 14 residues. This CDR3 reads CASSPTGTGLEQYF. CDR3 nucleotides: TGTGCCAGCAGCCCTACCGGGACAGGGCTCGAGCAGTACTTC.

V gene TRBV2 combines with J gene TRBJ2-7, with 13 bases lining up with TRBD2. The CDR3 has 14 amino acids. After removal of 5 bases from V and 5 bases from J, the junction contained 3 bases not matched to a gene. In germline, CDR1 is SNHLY, CDR2 FYNNEI. The CDR3 sequence is CASSPLAGGHEQYF. DNA for the CDR3: TGTGCCAGCAGTCCACTAGCGGGAGGGCACGAGCAGTACTTC.

This chain connects TRBV6-6 to TRBJ1-5; D perhaps matches TRBD1 (5 bases). The CDR3 is made up of 13 amino acids. Germline values: CDR1 MNHNY, CDR2 SVGAGI (reference sequence). Trimming cost V 8 bases and J 0 bases, with 8 bases left between them. Here the CDR3 reads CASDSYSNQPQHF. For the CDR3, the DNA is TGTGCCAGCGACAGTTATAGCAATCAGCCCCAGCATTTT.

The chain uses TRBV10-1 and TRBJ1-1; maybe TRBD1 (5 bases). The CDR3 covers 16 residues. Germline assignment: CDR1 WNHNN and CDR2 SYGVQD (reference sequence). V was cut by 2 bases and J by 0 bases, with 13 bases left in between. The CDR3 coding sequence is TGCGCCAGCAGTGAGAGGTCGACAGCCATGAACACTGAAGCTTTCTTT. Translating it yields CASSERSTAMNTEAFF.

The CDR3 reads CASSWLLGTGQSPLHF. CDR3 DNA sequence: TGTGCCAGCAGTTGGCTTTTAGGGACAGGGCAATCACCCCTCCACTTT. The chain links TRBV6-5 to TRBJ1-6; 9 bases are shared with TRBD1. There are 16 residues in the CDR3. With V trimmed by 4 bases and J by 10 bases, 11 bases remained unmatched. Germline CDR1 is MNHEY and CDR2 is SVGAGI.